Presented here are 22 T cell receptor beta chains from one specimen sequenced in a study of blood T cell repertoires in COVID-19. TCRdb keeps only in-frame clones here, not all; method: immunoSEQ multiplex PCR. The data show some 190,000 clones, roughly 76% seen once. What was sequenced was peripheral blood. The source of these receptors is a woman between 50 and 59 years old with active or convalescent COVID-19.

This clone appeared once. The J gene is TRBJ2-1, the V gene TRBV6-4; 10 bases match TRBD2. The length of the CDR3 is 16 residues. Germline loops: CDR1 MRHNA, CDR2 SNTAGT. The V and J ends lost 0 bases and 8 bases, in that order; junction bases with no gene match: 7. CDR3 nucleotide sequence: TGTGCCAGCAGTGACTCGTCCAGCGGGGGGGCAGATGAGCAGTTCTTC. The encoded protein is CASSDSSSGGADEQFF.

The V call is TRBV2, the J call TRBJ2-1; D possibly corresponds to TRBD1 (6 bases). Looked up from germline, CDR1 is SNHLY and CDR2 is FYNNEI. Between the trimmed V and J ends, which lost 2 bases and 2 bases, there was a span of 13 bases. The CDR3 has 16 residues. The CDR3 spells CASSETGKSTYNEQFF. CDR3 nucleotide sequence: TGTGCCAGCAGTGAAACAGGGAAGTCGACCTACAATGAGCAGTTCTTC.

This clone was picked up one time. The chain employs TRBV3-1 (or the pseudogene TRBV3-2) and TRBJ1-2; D may be TRBD1 (6 bases). Looked up from germline, CDR1 is LGHDT and CDR2 is YNNKEL (reference sequence). Trimming removed 2 bases from V and 2 bases from J, with 9 bases in between. CDR3 length equals 14 residues. The CDR3 coding sequence is TGTGCCAGCAGCCAAACCGGGACAAACTATGGCTACACCTTC. Its protein is CASSQTGTNYGYTF.

The chain joins TRBV19 to TRBJ1-1; 8 bases fit TRBD1. V lost 3 bases to trimming and J lost 4 bases; unmatched junction nucleotides: 7. The V gene's germline CDR1 is LNHDA and CDR2 SQIVND (reference sequence). The length of the CDR3 is 15 residues. DNA of the CDR3: TGTGCCAGTAGTATTAAGACAGGGGCGGGCACTGAAGCTTTCTTT. Protein: CASSIKTGAGTEAFF.

This chain connects TRBV9 to TRBJ1-2; no clear D gene. Germline V gene data show CDR1 as SGDLS and CDR2 as YYNGEE. V gave up 4 bases and J gave up 7 bases, with 17 bases separating them. The CDR3 extends over 14 amino acids. In DNA, the CDR3 is TGTGCCAGCAGCTCAAATACAGCCATTATTGGCTACACCTTC. Its translation is CASSSNTAIIGYTF.

The rearrangement uses TRBV7-2 and TRBJ1-2, with 7 bases aligning to TRBD1. Per the germline V gene, CDR1 is SGHTA and CDR2 is FQGNSA. This CDR3 region has 15 residues. The J segment lost 0 bases and the V segment lost 4 bases, leaving 5 bases of the junction unmatched. The CDR3 DNA sequence: TGTGCCAGCAGCTCACAGGGGATGGCTAACTATGGCTACACCTTC. Its protein product is CASSSQGMANYGYTF.

The rearrangement links TRBV7-2 to TRBJ1-3; D not certain. V lost 4 bases and J lost 0, with 16 bases in between. Per germline, CDR1 SGHTA and CDR2 FQGNSA. The CDR3 length is 17 residues. The CDR3 DNA reads TGTGCCAGCAGCTCTACCTCTCCCGGGGTCTCTGGAAACACCATATATTTT. Protein sequence: CASSSTSPGVSGNTIYF.

This sequence joins TRBV19 and TRBJ1-2; no clear D. This CDR3 has 12 amino acids. V lost 4 bases, J lost 3 bases, and 6 bases lay in between. Germline V CDR1 and CDR2: LNHDA, SQIVND (reference sequence). The CDR3 nucleotides read TGTGCCAGTAGTACGGACTACTATGGCTACACCTTC. It translates to CASSTDYYGYTF.

This chain uses TRBV23-1 with TRBJ1-1, with 8 bases identical to TRBD1. TRBV23-1 has ORF status, its function being uncertain. This CDR3 region has 19 residues. V lost 0 bases, J lost 3 bases, and 15 bases stayed unmatched. The CDR3 here is CASSQSTGTGFSLHTEAFF. In DNA, the CDR3 is TGCGCCAGCAGTCAATCGACGGGGACAGGCTTTTCATTGCACACTGAAGCTTTCTTT.

V and J are TRBV2 and TRBJ2-1; D perhaps matches TRBD2 (6 bases). The germline V and J ends were trimmed by 5 bases and 8 bases, with 13 bases remaining between them. Germline V gene data show CDR1 as SNHLY and CDR2 as FYNNEI. CDR3 size: 13 residues. The CDR3 DNA reads as TGTGCCAGCAGTCCACGACTAGAACATGAGCAGTTCTTC. This codes for CASSPRLEHEQFF.

With regard to this clone: Other DNA sequences from this sample encode an identical CDR3 as well. This rearrangement joins TRBV2 to TRBJ1-6; no clear D gene. The CDR3 consists of 13 residues. Germline CDR1 reads SNHLY; CDR2 reads FYNNEI. With 1 base removed from V and 7 bases from J, the gap between germline ends came to 5 bases. For the CDR3, the DNA is TGTGCCAGCAGTGAAGTTGCGAATTCACCCCTCCACTTT. Protein: CASSEVANSPLHF.

This chain links TRBV28 with TRBJ2-7, with unresolved D. V shed 6 bases and J shed 6 bases, with 21 bases lying between them. The CDR3 consists of 15 residues. From germline, CDR1 is MDHEN and CDR2 SYDVKM. CDR3 DNA sequence: TGTGCCAGCAGCCCCCAACAACGAGGATACGGCGAGCAGTACTTC. Translation: CASSPQQRGYGEQYF.

V usage is TRBV27 and J usage is TRBJ2-7; D remains unclear. The CDR3 consists of 13 residues. Germline CDR1 reads MNHEY; CDR2 reads SMNVEV (reference sequence). The germline V and J ends were trimmed by 6 bases and 2 bases, with 11 bases remaining between them. The DNA for the CDR3 is TGTGCCAGCAGCTATGACGGAGCCTACGAGCAGTACTTC. As protein: CASSYDGAYEQYF.

The CDR3 DNA sequence: TGTGCCAGCAGCCTAGGGACAGGGGACACCGGGGAGCTGTTTTTT. Translating gives CASSLGTGDTGELFF. This rearrangement joins TRBV9 to TRBJ2-2, with 10 bases identical to TRBD1. There are 15 residues in the CDR3. Germline values: CDR1 SGDLS, CDR2 YYNGEE. The V and J ends lost 4 bases and 3 bases, in that order; junction bases with no gene match: 3.

Only one count was recorded for this clone. The chain has TRBV4-3 and TRBJ1-2; TRBD1 is a possible D gene (6 bases). Germline CDR1 is LGHNA and CDR2 is YSLEER. V shed 4 bases and J shed 1 base, with 10 bases lying between them. This CDR3 comprises 14 residues. The CDR3 DNA sequence: TGCGCCAGCAGCCGCGGACAGCTTAACTATGGCTACACCTTC. This sequence encodes CASSRGQLNYGYTF.

The chain links TRBV28 to TRBJ2-5; D uncertain. Trimming cost V 4 bases and J 4 bases, with 16 bases left between them. Germline loops: CDR1 MDHEN, CDR2 SYDVKM. This CDR3 region has 15 residues. The CDR3 bases are TGTGCCAGCAGTTCCCCGAATGGTCCAGTAGAGACCCAGTACTTC. It is translated as CASSSPNGPVETQYF.

The chain carries TRBV28 and TRBJ2-7; 8 nucleotides line up with TRBD1. Trimming cost V 6 bases and J 2 bases; bases outside gene matches: 9. Germline CDR1 and CDR2: MDHEN and SYDVKM. The CDR3 runs 15 residues. The DNA of the CDR3 is TGTGCCAGCAGCTTCACCCCACAGGGGGCCTACGAGCAGTACTTC. This sequence encodes CASSFTPQGAYEQYF.

This clone was observed a few times. The gene calls are TRBV6-2 or TRBV6-3 and TRBJ1-2; D possibly corresponds to TRBD1 (5 bases). Trimming left V 6 bases short and J 2 bases short, with 10 bases between. Germline V CDR1 and CDR2: MNHEY, SVGEGT. There are 13 residues in the CDR3. The CDR3 DNA follows: TGTGCCAGCAGCAGGGACTGGAACTATGGCTACACCTTC. Protein sequence: CASSRDWNYGYTF.

The chain links TRBV30 to TRBJ1-5; D may be TRBD1 (6 bases). Trimming took 7 bases from V and 7 from J, leaving 26 bases between them. Germline lookup yields CDR1 GTSNPN and CDR2 SVGIG (reference sequence). The CDR3 is 16 amino acids. The DNA of the CDR3 is TGTGCCTTCGAACCCACAGGGCTGAGGGGGACCCAGCCCCAGCATTTT. Amino acid sequence: CAFEPTGLRGTQPQHF.

This clone was found a few times. The same CDR3 arises from other DNA sequences in this sample as well. This rearrangement joins TRBV2 to TRBJ1-6, with 10 nucleotides matching TRBD1. There are 14 residues in the CDR3. The junction had 3 bases not matched to a gene; V was cut back by 5 bases and J by 8 bases. The germline gives CDR1 SNHLY, CDR2 FYNNEI. In DNA, the CDR3 is TGTGCCAGCAGTAGGGACAGGGGATATTCACCCCTCCACTTT. Translation gives CASSRDRGYSPLHF.

The gene calls are TRBV4-3 and TRBJ2-5; tentative D call: TRBD1 (6 bases). Trimming shortened V by 5 bases and J by 2 bases, and 15 bases separated the two germline ends. CDR1 and CDR2 (germline): LGHNA, YSLEER. CDR3 length: 15 residues. The CDR3 loop reads CASSYQGHPQETQYF. In DNA, the CDR3 is TGCGCCAGCAGCTACCAGGGACACCCACAAGAGACCCAGTACTTC.

The genes are TRBV9 and TRBJ2-2; no firm D call. The CDR3 length is 14 residues. In germline, CDR1 is SGDLS, CDR2 YYNGEE. V gave up 0 bases and J gave up 4 bases, with 7 bases separating them. CDR3 bases: TGTGCCAGCAGCGTAGAGGAGTTCACCGGGGAGCTGTTTTTT. The encoded protein is CASSVEEFTGELFF.